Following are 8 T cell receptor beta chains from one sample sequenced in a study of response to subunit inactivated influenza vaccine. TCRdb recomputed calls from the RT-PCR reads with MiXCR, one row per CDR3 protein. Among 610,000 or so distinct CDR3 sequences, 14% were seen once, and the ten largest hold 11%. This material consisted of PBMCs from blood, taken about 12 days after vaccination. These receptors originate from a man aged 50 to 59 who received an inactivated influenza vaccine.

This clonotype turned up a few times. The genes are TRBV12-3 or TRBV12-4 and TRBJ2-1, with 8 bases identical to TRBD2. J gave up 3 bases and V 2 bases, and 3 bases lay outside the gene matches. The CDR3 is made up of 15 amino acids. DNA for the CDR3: TGTGCCAGCAGTTTAAGCGGGGGAAACTACAATGAGCAGTTCTTC. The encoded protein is CASSLSGGNYNEQFF.

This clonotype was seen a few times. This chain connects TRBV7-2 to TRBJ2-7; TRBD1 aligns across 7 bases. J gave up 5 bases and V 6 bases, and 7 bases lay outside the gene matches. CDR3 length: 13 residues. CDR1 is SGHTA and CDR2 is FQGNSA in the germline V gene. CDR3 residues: CASRMTGSNEQYF. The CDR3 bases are TGTGCCAGCAGAATGACAGGGTCAAACGAGCAGTACTTC. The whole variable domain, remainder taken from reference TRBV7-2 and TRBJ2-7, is GAGVSQSPSNKVTEKGKDVELRCDPISGHTALYWYRQSLGQGLEFLIYFQGNSAPDKSGLPSDRFSAERTGGSVSTLTIQRTQQEDSAVYLCASRMTGSNEQYFGPGTRLTVT.

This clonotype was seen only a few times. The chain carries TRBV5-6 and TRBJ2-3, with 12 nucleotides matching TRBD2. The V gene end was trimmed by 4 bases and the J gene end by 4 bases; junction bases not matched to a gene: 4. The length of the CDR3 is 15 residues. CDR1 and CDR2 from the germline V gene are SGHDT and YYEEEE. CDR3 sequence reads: CASSPASGGADTQYF. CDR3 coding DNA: TGTGCCAGCAGCCCCGCTAGCGGGGGGGCAGATACGCAGTATTTT.

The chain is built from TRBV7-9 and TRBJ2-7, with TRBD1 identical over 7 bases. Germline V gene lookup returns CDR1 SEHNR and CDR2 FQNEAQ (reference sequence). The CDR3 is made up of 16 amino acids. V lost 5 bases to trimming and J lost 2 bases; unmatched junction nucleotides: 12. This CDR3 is CASSIYRGYRTYEQYF. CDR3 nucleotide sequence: TGTGCCAGCAGCATTTACAGGGGATACCGGACCTACGAGCAGTACTTC.

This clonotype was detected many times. This CDR3 reads CASSLGRTHQETQYF. CDR3 DNA: TGTGCCAGCAGCTTAGGCCGTACACATCAAGAGACCCAGTACTTC. The chain employs TRBV7-8 and TRBJ2-5; D gene unclear. Trimming took 1 base from V and 2 from J, leaving 11 bases between them. Germline lookup yields CDR1 SGHVS and CDR2 FQNEAQ. There are 15 residues in the CDR3.

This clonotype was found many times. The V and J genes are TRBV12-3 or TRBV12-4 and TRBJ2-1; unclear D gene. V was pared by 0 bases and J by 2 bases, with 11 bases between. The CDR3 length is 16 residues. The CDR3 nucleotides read TGTGCCAGCAGTTTAGCGGGATCAATCGCCTACAATGAGCAGTTCTTC. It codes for CASSLAGSIAYNEQFF.

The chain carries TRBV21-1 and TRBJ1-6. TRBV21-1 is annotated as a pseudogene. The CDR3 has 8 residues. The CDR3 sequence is CASSRLHF. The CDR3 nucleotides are TGTGCCAGCAGCCGACTCCACTTT.

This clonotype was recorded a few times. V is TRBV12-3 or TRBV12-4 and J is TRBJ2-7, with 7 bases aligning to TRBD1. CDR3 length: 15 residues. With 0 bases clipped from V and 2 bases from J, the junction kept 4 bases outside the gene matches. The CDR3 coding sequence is TGTGCCAGCAGTTTAGCTGACAGGGCCGCCTACGAGCAGTACTTC. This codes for CASSLADRAAYEQYF.